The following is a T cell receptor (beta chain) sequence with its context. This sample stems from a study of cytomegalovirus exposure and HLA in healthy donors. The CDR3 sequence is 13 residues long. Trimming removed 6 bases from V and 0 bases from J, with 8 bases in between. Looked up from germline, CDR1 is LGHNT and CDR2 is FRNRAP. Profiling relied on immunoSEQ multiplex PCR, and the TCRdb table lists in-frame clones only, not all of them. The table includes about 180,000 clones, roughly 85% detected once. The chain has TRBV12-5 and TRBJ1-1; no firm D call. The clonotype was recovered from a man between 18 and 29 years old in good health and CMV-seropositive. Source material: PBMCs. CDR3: CASGTDMNTEAFF. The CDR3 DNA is TGTGCTAGTGGGACCGACATGAACACTGAAGCTTTCTTT. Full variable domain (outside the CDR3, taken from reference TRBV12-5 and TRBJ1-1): DARVTQTPRHKVTEMGQEVTMRCQPILGHNTVFWYRQTMMQGLELLAYFRNRAPLDDSGMPKDRFSAEMPDATLATLKIQPSEPRDSAVYFCASGTDMNTEAFFGQGTRLTVV.